Detailed here is one TCR beta chain. Patients in Seattle were enrolled during active infection, then followed longitudinally. The CDR3 totals 15 residues. Trimming stripped 0 bases from V and 3 bases from J, with 11 bases between. CDR1 is LNHNV and CDR2 is YYDKDF in the germline V gene (reference sequence). This sample stems from a study of blood T cell repertoires in COVID-19. Across the study: Samples came from the United States, Italy and Spain, spanning acute and convalescent COVID-19. T cells, B-cell-depleted T cells, or PBMCs supplied cDNA or gDNA.

Original methodology: Amplification of reference gene primers provided the estimated nucleated cell counts. Data came from immunoSEQ multiplex PCR; TCRdb stores just in-frame clones and leaves some out. From that table come the V and J calls and clone size; the DNA was used to work out D and trimming. The sample records some 48,000 clones, around 86% being singletons. This TCR was recovered from a woman older than 75 with COVID-19, enrolled during active disease. The chain uses TRBV15 and TRBJ1-2; D is undetermined. Sequenced input: peripheral blood. The CDR3 reads CATSRDRRGDYGYTF. Here the CDR3 DNA reads TGTGCCACCAGCAGAGATCGGCGGGGAGACTATGGCTACACCTTC.